This T cell receptor (beta chain) was identified during a study of T-cell reconstitution after alpha-beta-depleted transplantation in children. Overall study findings and caveats: One year after transplant, T-cell counts and diversity came mostly from newly produced T cells.

In its sample, this clonotype was seen a few times. Its antigen is as yet unknown. Preparation of the TCRbeta library was carried out with unique molecular identifiers. In TCRdb, the PCR reads were re-called with MiXCR into one record per CDR3 protein. The sample includes around 580,000 distinct CDR3 sequences, 25% to 30% of them seen just once. This CDR3 has 14 amino acids. Looked up from germline, CDR1 is LGHDT and CDR2 is YNNKEL (reference sequence). The germline V and J ends were trimmed by 1 base and 1 base, with 7 bases remaining between them. This clonotype was obtained from a boy under two years old with Wiskott-Aldrich syndrome, due to receive a stem cell transplant. The chain uses TRBV3-1 and TRBJ1-1; D remains unclear. The sequenced sample was PBMCs, obtained before TCRalphabeta/CD19-depleted stem cell transplant. The CDR3 here is CASSQARRNTEAFF. DNA for the CDR3: TGTGCCAGCAGCCAAGCCAGGCGGAACACTGAAGCTTTCTTT. The whole variable domain, filled in from reference TRBV3-1 and TRBJ1-1, reads DTAVSQTPKYLVTQMGNDKSIKCEQNLGHDTMYWYKQDSKKFLKIMFSYNNKELIINETVPNRFSPKSPDKAHLNLHINSLELGDSAVYFCASSQARRNTEAFFGQGTRLTVV.